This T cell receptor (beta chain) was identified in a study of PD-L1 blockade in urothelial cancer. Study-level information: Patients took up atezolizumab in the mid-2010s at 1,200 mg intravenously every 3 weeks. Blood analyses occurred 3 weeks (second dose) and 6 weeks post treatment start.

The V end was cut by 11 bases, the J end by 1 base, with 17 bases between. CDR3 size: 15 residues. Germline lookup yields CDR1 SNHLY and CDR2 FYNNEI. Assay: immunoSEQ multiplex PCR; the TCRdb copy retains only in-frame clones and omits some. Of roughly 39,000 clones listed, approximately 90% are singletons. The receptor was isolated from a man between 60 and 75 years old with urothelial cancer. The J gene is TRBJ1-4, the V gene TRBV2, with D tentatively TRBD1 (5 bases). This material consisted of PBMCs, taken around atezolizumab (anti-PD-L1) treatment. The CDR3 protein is CASRGPLGTNEKLFF. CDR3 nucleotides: TGTGCCTCAAGGGGCCCCCTTGGAACTAATGAAAAACTGTTTTTT.